This T cell receptor beta chain stems from a study of control samples from healthy donors and cancer patients (dated by TCRdb to between 2020 and 2021). The library was generated by the immunoSEQ multiplex PCR assay. TCRdb provides this immuneACCESS table in a form limited to in-frame rearrangements. Some clones are lacking; in checked studies, under half of them reflect an unresolved V gene, and why the rest are absent is not known. The sample has roughly 190,000 clones on record, 91% of them singletons. The ten largest clonotypes hold over 1.5% of the sample. After removal of 0 bases from V and 7 bases from J, the junction retains 2 bases not matched to a gene. CDR1 and CDR2 were assigned from the germline V gene as SGHAT and FQNNGV. From its cysteine to its phenylalanine, the CDR3 spans 14 amino acids. Only the CDR3 DNA stays, 42 bases, in frame from base 1. Comments on this clone: Its recognized antigen is unknown. No qualities accompany the bases; no much larger clone lies one base away.

This clonotype was obtained from a man aged 25 to 45 in good health. Recombination linked TRBV11-2 to TRBJ1-2, with 10 bases matching TRBD1. The specimen was blood. The CDR3 region: CASSLETGGSGYTF. The DNA reads as follows: TGTGCCAGCAGCTTAGAGACAGGGGGCAGTGGCTACACCTTC.